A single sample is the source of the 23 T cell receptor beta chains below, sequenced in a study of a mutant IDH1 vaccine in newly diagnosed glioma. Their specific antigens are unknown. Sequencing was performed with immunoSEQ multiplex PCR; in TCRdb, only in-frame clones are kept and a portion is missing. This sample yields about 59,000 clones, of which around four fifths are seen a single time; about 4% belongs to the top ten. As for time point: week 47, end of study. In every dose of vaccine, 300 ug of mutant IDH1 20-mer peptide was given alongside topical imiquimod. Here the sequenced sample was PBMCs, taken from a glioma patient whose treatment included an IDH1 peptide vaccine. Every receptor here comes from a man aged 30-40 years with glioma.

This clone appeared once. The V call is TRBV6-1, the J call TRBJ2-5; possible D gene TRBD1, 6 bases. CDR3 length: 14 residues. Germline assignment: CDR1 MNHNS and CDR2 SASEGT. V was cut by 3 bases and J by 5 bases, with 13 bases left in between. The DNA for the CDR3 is TGTGCCAGCAGTGACCGAGCCAGGGGCGAGACCCAGTACTTC. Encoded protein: CASSDRARGETQYF.

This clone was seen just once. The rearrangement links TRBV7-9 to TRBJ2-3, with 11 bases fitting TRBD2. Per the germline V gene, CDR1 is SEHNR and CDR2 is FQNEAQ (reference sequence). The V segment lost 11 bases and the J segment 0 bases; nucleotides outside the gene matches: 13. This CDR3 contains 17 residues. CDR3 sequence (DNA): TGTGCCTCAGCCCCTGGGACTAGCGGTACTAGCACAGATACGCAGTATTTT. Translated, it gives CASAPGTSGTSTDTQYF.

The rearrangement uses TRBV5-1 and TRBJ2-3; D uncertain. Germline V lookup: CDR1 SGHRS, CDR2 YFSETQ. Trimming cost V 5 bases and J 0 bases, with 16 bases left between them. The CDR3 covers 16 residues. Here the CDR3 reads CASSLQTSASTDTQYF. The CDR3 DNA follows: TGCGCCAGCAGTCTCCAGACATCGGCTAGCACAGATACGCAGTATTTT.

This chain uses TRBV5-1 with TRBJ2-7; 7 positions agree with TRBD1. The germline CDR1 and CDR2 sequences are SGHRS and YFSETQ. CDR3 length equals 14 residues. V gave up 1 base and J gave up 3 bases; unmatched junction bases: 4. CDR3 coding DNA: TGCGCCAGCAGCTTGCAAACAGGGGACTACGAGCAGTACTTC. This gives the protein CASSLQTGDYEQYF.

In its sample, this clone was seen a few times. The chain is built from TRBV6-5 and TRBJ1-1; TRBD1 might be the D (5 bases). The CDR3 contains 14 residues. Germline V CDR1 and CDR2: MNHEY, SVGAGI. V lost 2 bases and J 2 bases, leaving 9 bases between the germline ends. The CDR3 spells CASSYRGVNTEAFF. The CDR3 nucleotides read TGTGCCAGCAGTTACAGAGGGGTCAACACTGAAGCTTTCTTT.

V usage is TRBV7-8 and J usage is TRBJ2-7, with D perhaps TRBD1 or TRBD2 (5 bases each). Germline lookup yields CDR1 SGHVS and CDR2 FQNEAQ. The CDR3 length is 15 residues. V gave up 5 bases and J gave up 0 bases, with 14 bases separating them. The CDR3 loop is CASSVGPSRSYEQYF. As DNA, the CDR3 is TGTGCCAGCAGCGTGGGACCTAGTCGCTCCTACGAGCAGTACTTC.

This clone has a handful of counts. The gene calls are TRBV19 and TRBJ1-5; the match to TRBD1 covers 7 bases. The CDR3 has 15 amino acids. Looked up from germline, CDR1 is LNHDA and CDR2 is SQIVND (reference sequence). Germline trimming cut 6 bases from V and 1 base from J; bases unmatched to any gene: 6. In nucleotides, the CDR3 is TGTGCCAGTAGGATGGGACAGTCGAGCAATCAGCCCCAGCATTTT. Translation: CASRMGQSSNQPQHF.

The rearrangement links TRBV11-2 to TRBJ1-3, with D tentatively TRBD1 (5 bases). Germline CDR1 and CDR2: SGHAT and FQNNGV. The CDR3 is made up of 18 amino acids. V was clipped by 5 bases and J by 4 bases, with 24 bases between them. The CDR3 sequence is CASSLLTPGSAAGNTIYF. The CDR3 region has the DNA TGTGCCAGCAGCCTCCTTACACCAGGGAGCGCCGCGGGAAACACCATATATTTT.

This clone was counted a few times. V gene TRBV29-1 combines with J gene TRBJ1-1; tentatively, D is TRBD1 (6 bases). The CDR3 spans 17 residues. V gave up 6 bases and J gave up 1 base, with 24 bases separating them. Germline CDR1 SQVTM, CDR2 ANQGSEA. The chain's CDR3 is CSVVGLLRGTPNTEAFF. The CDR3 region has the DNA TGCAGCGTCGTTGGGTTGCTCCGGGGGACACCGAACACTGAAGCTTTCTTT.

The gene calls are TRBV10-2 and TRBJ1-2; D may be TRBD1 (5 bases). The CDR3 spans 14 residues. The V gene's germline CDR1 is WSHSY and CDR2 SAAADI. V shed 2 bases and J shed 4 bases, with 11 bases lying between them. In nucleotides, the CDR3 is TGCGCCAGCAGTGAGCCCGGGACGGGCTATGGCTACACCTTC. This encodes CASSEPGTGYGYTF.

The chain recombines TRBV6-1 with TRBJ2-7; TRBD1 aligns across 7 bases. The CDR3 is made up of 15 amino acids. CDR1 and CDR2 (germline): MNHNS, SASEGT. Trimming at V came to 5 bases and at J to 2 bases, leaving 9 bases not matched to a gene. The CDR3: CASSTTRDSAYEQYF. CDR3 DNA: TGTGCCAGCAGTACCACCCGGGACAGTGCCTACGAGCAGTACTTC.

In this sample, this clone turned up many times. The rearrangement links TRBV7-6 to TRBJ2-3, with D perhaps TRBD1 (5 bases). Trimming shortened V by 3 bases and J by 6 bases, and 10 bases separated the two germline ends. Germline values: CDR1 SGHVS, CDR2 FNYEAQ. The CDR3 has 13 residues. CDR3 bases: TGTGCCAGCAGCTTGGGGCCCTTGGATACGCAGTATTTT. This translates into CASSLGPLDTQYF.

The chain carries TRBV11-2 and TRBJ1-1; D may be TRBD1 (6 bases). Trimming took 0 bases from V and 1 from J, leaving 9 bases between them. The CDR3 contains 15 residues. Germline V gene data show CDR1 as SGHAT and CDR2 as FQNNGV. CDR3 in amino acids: CASSLEGGRNTEAFF. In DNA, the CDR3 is TGTGCCAGCAGCTTAGAAGGGGGGCGGAACACTGAAGCTTTCTTT.

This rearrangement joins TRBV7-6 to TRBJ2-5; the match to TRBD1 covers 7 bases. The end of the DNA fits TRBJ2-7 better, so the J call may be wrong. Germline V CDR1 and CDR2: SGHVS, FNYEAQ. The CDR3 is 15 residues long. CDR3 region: CASSPRTGSSYEQYF. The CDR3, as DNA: TGTGCCAGCAGCCCCAGGACAGGATCATCCTACGAGCAGTACTTC.

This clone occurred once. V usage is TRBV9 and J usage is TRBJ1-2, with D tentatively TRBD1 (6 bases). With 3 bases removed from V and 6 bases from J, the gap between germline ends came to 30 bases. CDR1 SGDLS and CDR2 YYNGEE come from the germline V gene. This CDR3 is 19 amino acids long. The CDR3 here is CASSEYPYLGETGTDGYTF. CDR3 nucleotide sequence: TGTGCCAGCAGCGAGTACCCCTACCTCGGAGAGACAGGAACCGATGGCTACACCTTC.

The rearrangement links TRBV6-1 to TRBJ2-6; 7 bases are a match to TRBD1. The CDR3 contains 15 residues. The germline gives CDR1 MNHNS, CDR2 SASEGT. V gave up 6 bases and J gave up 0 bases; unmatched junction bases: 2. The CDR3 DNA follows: TGTGCCAGCAGATCAGGGGGCTCTGGGGCCAACGTCCTGACTTTC. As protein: CASRSGGSGANVLTF.

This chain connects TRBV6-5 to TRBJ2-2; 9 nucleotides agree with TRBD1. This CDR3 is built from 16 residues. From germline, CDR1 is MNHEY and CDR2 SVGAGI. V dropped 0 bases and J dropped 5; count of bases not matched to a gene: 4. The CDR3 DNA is TGTGCCAGCAGTTACTCGCGGACAGGGGTGACCGGGGAGCTGTTTTTT. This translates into CASSYSRTGVTGELFF.

The CDR3 reads CASSSRGTGDNSPLHF. The CDR3 DNA sequence: TGCGCCAGCAGCTCGAGGGGGACAGGGGATAATTCACCCCTCCACTTT. This chain links TRBV5-1 with TRBJ1-6; 10 positions agree with TRBD1. The CDR3 length is 16 residues. V was clipped by 3 bases and J by 5 bases; unmatched bases: 5. Germline assignment: CDR1 SGHRS and CDR2 YFSETQ.

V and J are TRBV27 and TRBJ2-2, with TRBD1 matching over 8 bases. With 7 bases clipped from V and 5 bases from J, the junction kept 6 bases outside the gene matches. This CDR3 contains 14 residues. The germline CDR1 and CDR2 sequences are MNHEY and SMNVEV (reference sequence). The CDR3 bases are TGTGCCAGCAACGTACAGGGGGTAACCGGGGAGCTGTTTTTT. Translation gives CASNVQGVTGELFF.

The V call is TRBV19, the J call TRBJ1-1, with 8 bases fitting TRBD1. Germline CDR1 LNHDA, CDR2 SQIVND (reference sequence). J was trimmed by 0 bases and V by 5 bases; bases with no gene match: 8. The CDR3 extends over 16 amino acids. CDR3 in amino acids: CASSPGQASLNTEAFF. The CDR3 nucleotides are TGTGCCAGTAGTCCGGGACAGGCTTCCTTGAACACTGAAGCTTTCTTT. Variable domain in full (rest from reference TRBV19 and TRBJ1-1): DGGITQSPKYLFRKEGQNVTLSCEQNLNHDAMYWYRQDPGQGLRLIYYSQIVNDFQKGDIAEGYSVSREKKESFPLTVTSAQKNPTAFYLCASSPGQASLNTEAFFGQGTRLTVV.

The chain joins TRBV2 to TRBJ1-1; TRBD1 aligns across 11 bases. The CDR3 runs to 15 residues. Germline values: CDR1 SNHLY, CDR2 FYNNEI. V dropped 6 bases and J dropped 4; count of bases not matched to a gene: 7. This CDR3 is CASSGQGASSTEAFF. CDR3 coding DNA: TGTGCCAGCAGCGGACAGGGGGCGTCCTCCACTGAAGCTTTCTTT.

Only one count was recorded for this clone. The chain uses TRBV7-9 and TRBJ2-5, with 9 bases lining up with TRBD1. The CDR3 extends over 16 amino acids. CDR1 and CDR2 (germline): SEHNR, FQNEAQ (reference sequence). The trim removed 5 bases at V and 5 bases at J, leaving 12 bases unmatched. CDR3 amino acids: CASSTTDRGLMETQYF. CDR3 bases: TGTGCCAGCAGCACCACGGACAGGGGCCTTATGGAGACCCAGTACTTC. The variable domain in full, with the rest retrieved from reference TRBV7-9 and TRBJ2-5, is DTGVSQNPRHKITKRGQNVTFRCDPISEHNRLYWYRQTLGQGPEFLTYFQNEAQLEKSRLLSDRFSAERPKGSFSTLEIQRTEQGDSAMYLCASSTTDRGLMETQYFGPGTRLLVL.

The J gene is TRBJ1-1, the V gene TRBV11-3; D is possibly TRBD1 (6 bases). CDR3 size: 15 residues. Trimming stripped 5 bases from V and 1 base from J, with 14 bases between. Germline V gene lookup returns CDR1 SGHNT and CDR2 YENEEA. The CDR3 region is CASSTGGRQNTEAFF. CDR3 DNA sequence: TGTGCCAGCAGCACCGGGGGGCGGCAGAACACTGAAGCTTTCTTT.